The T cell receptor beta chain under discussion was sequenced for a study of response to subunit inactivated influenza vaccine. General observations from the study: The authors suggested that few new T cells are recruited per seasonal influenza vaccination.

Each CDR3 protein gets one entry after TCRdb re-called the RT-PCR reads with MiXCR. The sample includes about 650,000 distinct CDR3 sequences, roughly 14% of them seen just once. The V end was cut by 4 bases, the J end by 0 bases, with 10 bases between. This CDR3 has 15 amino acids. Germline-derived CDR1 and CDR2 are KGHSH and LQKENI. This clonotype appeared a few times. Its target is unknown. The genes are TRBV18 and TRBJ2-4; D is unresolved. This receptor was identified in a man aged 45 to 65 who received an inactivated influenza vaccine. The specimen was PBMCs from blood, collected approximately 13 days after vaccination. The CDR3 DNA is TGTGCCAGCTCACTCTCCACCTTAGCCAAAAACATTCAGTACTTC. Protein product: CASSLSTLAKNIQYF.